What follows describes a single T cell receptor (beta chain). The data were obtained in a study of control samples from healthy donors and cancer patients. Sequenced by immunoSEQ multiplex PCR; TCRdb stores in-frame clones only, minus some. Of 350,000 to 450,000 clones listed, 90% are singletons. V lost 0 bases and J lost 4, with 12 bases in between. CDR1 is MDHEN and CDR2 is SYDVKM in the germline V gene. The CDR3 length is 15 residues. This chain connects TRBV28 to TRBJ1-1; tentatively, D is TRBD1 (6 bases). This receptor was identified in a man aged 35 to 55 with head and neck cancer. Sequences were obtained from PBMCs. The CDR3 DNA follows: TGTGCCAGCAGTTTATGGGCAGGGGATGGCACTGAAGCTTTCTTT. Its translation is CASSLWAGDGTEAFF.